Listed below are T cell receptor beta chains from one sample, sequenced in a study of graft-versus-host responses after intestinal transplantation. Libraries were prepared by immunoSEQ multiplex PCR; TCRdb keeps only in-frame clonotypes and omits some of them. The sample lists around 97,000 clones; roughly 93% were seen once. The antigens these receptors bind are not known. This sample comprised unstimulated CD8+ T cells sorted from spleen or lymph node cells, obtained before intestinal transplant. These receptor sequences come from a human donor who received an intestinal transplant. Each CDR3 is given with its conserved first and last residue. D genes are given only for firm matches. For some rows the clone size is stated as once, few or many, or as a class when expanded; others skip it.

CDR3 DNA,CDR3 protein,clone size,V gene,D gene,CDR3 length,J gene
TGTGCCAGCAGCGTAGGAGGGGGGCATTACAATGAGCAGTTCTTC,CASSVGGGHYNEQFF,.,TRBV9,.,15,TRBJ2-1
TGTGCCAGCAGTGAATACCGGGACAGGGATATAGAGACCCAGTACTTC,CASSEYRDRDIETQYF,.,TRBV25-1,TRBD1,16,TRBJ2-5
TGCGCCAGCAGCCAATTGGGACTGCAAGCCGGGGGGACCCAGTACTTC,CASSQLGLQAGGTQYF,.,TRBV4-1,.,16,TRBJ2-5
TGCGCCAGCAGTGAGACTAGCGGATCTAGCACAGATACGCAGTATTTT,CASSETSGSSTDTQYF,.,TRBV10-1,TRBD2,16,TRBJ2-3
TGTGCCAGCAGCCCACAGGGAACCTACGAGCAGTACTTC,CASSPQGTYEQYF,.,TRBV27,.,13,TRBJ2-7
TGTGCCAGCAGCTTGGGGACCGCAGAAGCTTTCTTT,CASSLGTAEAFF,.,TRBV7-9,.,12,TRBJ1-1
TGTGCCAGTAGTATGGGGGAGACCCAGTACTTC,CASSMGETQYF,.,TRBV19,.,11,TRBJ2-5
TGTGCCAGCAGCGTAGGGGGTCCGGATGAGCAGTTCTTC,CASSVGGPDEQFF,once,TRBV7-2,.,13,TRBJ2-1
TGTGCCAGCAGCTTAATCAGCGGGGGGGCTTCCTACGAGCAGTACTTC,CASSLISGGASYEQYF,.,TRBV7-8,TRBD2,16,TRBJ2-7
TGCGCCAGCAGCCAAGATCCCGGGACGCACTACGAGCAGTACTTC,CASSQDPGTHYEQYF,.,TRBV4-1,.,15,TRBJ2-7